This T cell receptor (beta chain) comes out of a study of read filtering for tumor transcriptome and immune sequencing. The study's findings and limits: IR-seq and RNA-seq agreed better without single-read clonotypes.

The CDR3 sequence is 13 residues long. V gave up 6 bases and J gave up 7 bases; unmatched junction bases: 6. Germline V gene sequence: CDR1 MNHEY, CDR2 SVGEGT. Bone marrow was sampled from every patient at the time of active disease. This clonotype has at least ten counts. Its antigen remains unknown. The library was built from roughly 400 ng RNA with molecular barcoded adaptors for alpha/delta and beta/gamma chains. TCRdb re-derived calls from the reads in MiXCR, one entry per CDR3 protein. The sample shows tens of thousands of distinct CDR3 sequences, 11% to 15% of them seen only once. J is TRBJ2-1 and V is TRBV6-2 or TRBV6-3; 7 bases map to TRBD1. The specimen was a population of CD138-negative cells sorted from bone marrow. This TCR was recovered from a donor at least 40 years old with multiple myeloma. The CDR3 loop is CASRETGINEQFF. The CDR3 DNA follows: TGTGCCAGCAGGGAGACAGGGATTAATGAGCAGTTCTTC.